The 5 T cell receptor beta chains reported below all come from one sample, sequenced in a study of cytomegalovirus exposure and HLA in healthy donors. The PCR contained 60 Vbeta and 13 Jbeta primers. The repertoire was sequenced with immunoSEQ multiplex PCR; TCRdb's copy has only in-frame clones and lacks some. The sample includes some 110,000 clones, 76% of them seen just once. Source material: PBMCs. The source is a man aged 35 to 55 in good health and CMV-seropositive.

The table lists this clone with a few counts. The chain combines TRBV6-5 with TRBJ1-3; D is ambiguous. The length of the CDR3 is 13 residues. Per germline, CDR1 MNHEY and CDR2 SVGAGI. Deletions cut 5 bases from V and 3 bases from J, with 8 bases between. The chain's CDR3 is CASSETVGNTIYF. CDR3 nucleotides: TGTGCCAGCAGTGAAACGGTTGGAAACACCATATATTTT.

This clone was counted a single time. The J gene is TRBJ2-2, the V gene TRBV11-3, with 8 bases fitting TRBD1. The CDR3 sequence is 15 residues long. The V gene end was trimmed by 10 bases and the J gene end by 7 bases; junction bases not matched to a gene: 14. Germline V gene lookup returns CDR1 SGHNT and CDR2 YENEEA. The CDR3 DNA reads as TGTGCCACCCGCGGGTCCGGACAGGGAGGCGGGGAGCTGTTTTTT. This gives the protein CATRGSGQGGGELFF.

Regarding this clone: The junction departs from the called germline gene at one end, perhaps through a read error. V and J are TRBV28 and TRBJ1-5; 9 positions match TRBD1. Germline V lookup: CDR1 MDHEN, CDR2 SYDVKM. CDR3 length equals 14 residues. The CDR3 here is CASSLSGQGRGVVF. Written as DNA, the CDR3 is TGTGCCAGCAGTTTGTCCGGACAGGGGAGAGGGGTAGTTTTT.

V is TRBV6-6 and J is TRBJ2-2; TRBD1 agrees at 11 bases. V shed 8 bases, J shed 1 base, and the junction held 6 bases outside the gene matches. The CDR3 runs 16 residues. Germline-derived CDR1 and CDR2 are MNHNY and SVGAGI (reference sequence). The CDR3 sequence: CASVRGTGGNTGELFF. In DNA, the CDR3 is TGTGCCAGCGTTCGTGGGACAGGGGGGAACACCGGGGAGCTGTTTTTT.

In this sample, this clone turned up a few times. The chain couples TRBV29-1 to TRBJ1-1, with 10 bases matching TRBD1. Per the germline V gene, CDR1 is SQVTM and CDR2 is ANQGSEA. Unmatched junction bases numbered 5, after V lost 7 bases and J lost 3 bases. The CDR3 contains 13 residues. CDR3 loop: CSARQGAYTEAFF. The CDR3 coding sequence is TGCAGCGCCCGACAGGGGGCATACACTGAAGCTTTCTTT.